This paragraph reports one TCR beta chain. The data were taken from a study of blood T cell repertoires in COVID-19. TCRdb's table, derived via immunoSEQ multiplex PCR, lists solely in-frame clones and lacks some. The sample holds around 70,000 clones; 75% to 90% are singletons and the top ten take around 13%. The CDR3 loop spans 14 amino acids. Germline V gene lookup returns CDR1 GTSNPN and CDR2 SVGIG (reference sequence). V lost 8 bases to trimming and J lost 11 bases; unmatched junction nucleotides: 14. The receptor comes from a man aged 50 to 60 with COVID-19, enrolled during active disease. The genes are TRBV30 and TRBJ1-6; 8 positions agree with TRBD1. The sample was peripheral blood. CDR3 sequence reads: CAVTRTGYDAPLHF. The CDR3 DNA reads as TGTGCCGTGACGAGGACAGGGTATGATGCACCCCTCCACTTT.